One and the same sample provided the 28 T cell receptor beta chains below, sequenced in a study of post-analysis software for immune sequencing data (dated by TCRdb to the mid-2010s). On the study overall, not on this receptor specifically: Patients showed significantly higher frequencies than controls for a handful of TRBV segments, among them TRBV5-6, TRBV5-1 and TRBV20-1.

Receptor libraries were prepared by PCR. TCRdb records Illumina HiSeq 2500 as the sequencer. To reduce PCR and sequencing biases, unique molecular identifiers were built into the TCR beta cDNA libraries. In-frame beta chains were kept once TCRdb had trimmed the public reads at Q25 with fastp and called clones with MiXCR. Rows with a matching CDR3 protein are joined into one entry that keeps the most common DNA and genes. The sample contains hundreds of thousands of distinct CDR3 sequences, more than 50% of them found a single time. The top ten clonotypes cover 11% of the sample. Their specific antigens are unknown. What was sequenced was blood. The source of these receptors is a girl aged 2-10 years with multiple sclerosis.

The V and J genes are TRBV20-1 and TRBJ2-5; 10 bases map to TRBD2. The CDR3 length is 19 residues. After removal of 0 bases from V and 5 bases from J, the junction contained 18 bases not matched to a gene. Germline V lookup: CDR1 DFQATT, CDR2 SNEGSKA (reference sequence). The CDR3 is CSARDRFWGLAGVGETQYF. The CDR3 coding sequence is TGCAGTGCTAGAGATCGGTTTTGGGGTCTAGCGGGAGTCGGGGAGACCCAGTACTTC.

The rearrangement links TRBV7-3 to TRBJ1-1; D call uncertain. The CDR3 contains 13 residues. Germline-derived CDR1 and CDR2 are SGHTA and FQGTGA. V was pared by 3 bases and J by 3 bases, with 8 bases between. The CDR3, as DNA: TGTGCCAGCAGCTTCGGGCCGGACACTGAAGCTTTCTTT. It specifies CASSFGPDTEAFF.

V usage is TRBV20-1 and J usage is TRBJ2-3, with TRBD2 matching over 9 bases. Trimming cost V 4 bases and J 3 bases; bases outside gene matches: 11. Per germline, CDR1 DFQATT and CDR2 SNEGSKA (reference sequence). The CDR3 is 16 amino acids. The CDR3 here is CSAKMWASGKTDTQYF. CDR3 nucleotide sequence: TGCAGTGCTAAGATGTGGGCTAGCGGGAAGACAGATACGCAGTATTTT.

A few counts support this clonotype. The chain uses TRBV7-9 and TRBJ2-7; a possible D gene is TRBD2 (5 bases). The CDR3 runs to 15 residues. Trimming removed 7 bases from V and 2 bases from J, with 18 bases in between. CDR1 is SEHNR and CDR2 is FQNEAQ in the germline V gene (reference sequence). Here the CDR3 DNA reads TGTGCCAGCACTCCCCGGAGGACTGAACCCTACGAGCAGTACTTC. Protein: CASTPRRTEPYEQYF.

The rearrangement joins TRBV10-2 to TRBJ2-1, with 12 positions matching TRBD2. The CDR3 length is 15 residues. The germline CDR1 and CDR2 sequences are WSHSY and SAAADI. Germline trimming cut 6 bases from V and 7 bases from J; bases unmatched to any gene: 7. CDR3 DNA sequence: TGCGCCAGCAGCGTGCGACTAGCGGGGGCAAATGAGCAGTTCTTC. Protein product: CASSVRLAGANEQFF.

This clonotype was picked up a small number of times. The gene calls are TRBV5-1 and TRBJ1-1; D is perhaps TRBD1 (6 bases). The V gene's germline CDR1 is SGHRS and CDR2 YFSETQ. The V gene lost 4 bases and the J gene lost 5 bases, with 12 bases spanning the gap. The CDR3 runs 13 residues. The CDR3 reads CASSVRQETEAFF. CDR3 nucleotide sequence: TGCGCCAGCAGCGTGCGACAGGAGACTGAAGCTTTCTTT.

The V and J genes are TRBV5-1 and TRBJ1-5; unclear D gene. Trimming pared 6 bases from V and 7 bases from J, leaving 11 bases between. This CDR3 has 12 amino acids. The germline V gene encodes CDR1 SGHRS and CDR2 YFSETQ. The CDR3 loop is CASTGGRQPQHF. Written as DNA, the CDR3 is TGCGCCAGCACAGGTGGTAGACAGCCCCAGCATTTT.

The V call is TRBV29-1, the J call TRBJ2-2; 9 bases are shared with TRBD1. V shed 7 bases, J shed 6 bases, and the junction held 21 bases outside the gene matches. The CDR3 covers 18 residues. Germline CDR1 reads SQVTM; CDR2 reads ANQGSEA. The CDR3 nucleotides read TGCAGCGCCACCCAGGCGGTGGACAGGGGCCTCTGGGCCGGGGAGCTGTTTTTT. It specifies CSATQAVDRGLWAGELFF.

The J gene is TRBJ2-5, the V gene TRBV20-1, with TRBD2 matching over 12 bases. Unmatched junction bases numbered 6, after V lost 0 bases and J lost 4 bases. Germline lookup yields CDR1 DFQATT and CDR2 SNEGSKA (reference sequence). The CDR3 length is 16 residues. The CDR3 loop is CSARETSGSRRETQYF. DNA for the CDR3: TGCAGTGCTAGAGAGACTAGCGGGAGTCGGCGAGAGACCCAGTACTTC.

The chain has TRBV10-2 and TRBJ1-6; unclear D gene. V lost 3 bases to trimming and J lost 7 bases, with 7 bases between them. The CDR3 spans 13 residues. The germline CDR1 and CDR2 sequences are WSHSY and SAAADI. The CDR3 spells CASSDPPNSPLHF. The CDR3 DNA sequence: TGCGCCAGCAGTGACCCCCCAAATTCACCCCTCCACTTT.

The chain combines TRBV5-1 with TRBJ1-3; D uncertain. Germline V gene lookup returns CDR1 SGHRS and CDR2 YFSETQ. The CDR3 contains 17 residues. V lost 1 base and J lost 1, with 15 bases in between. The CDR3 bases are TGCGCCAGCAGCTTGTGGCGACGTACTGGGTCTGGAAACACCATATATTTT. Its translation: CASSLWRRTGSGNTIYF. Combining the CDR3 with reference TRBV5-1 and TRBJ1-3 gives the whole variable domain KAGVTQTPRYLIKTRGQQVTLSCSPISGHRSVSWYQQTPGQGLQFLFEYFSETQRNKGNFPGRFSGRQFSNSRSEMNVSTLELGDSALYLCASSLWRRTGSGNTIYFGEGSWLTVV.

The V call is TRBV20-1, the J call TRBJ1-5, with D maybe TRBD1 (5 bases). Germline V gives CDR1 DFQATT, CDR2 SNEGSKA (reference sequence). Trimming pared 5 bases from V and 6 bases from J, leaving 23 bases between. CDR3 size: 16 residues. DNA for the CDR3: TGCAGTGCTCTGCGCCGGGACCCCTATATAGGTCAGCCCCAGCATTTT. It codes for CSALRRDPYIGQPQHF.

Only one count was recorded for this clonotype. This chain uses TRBV30 with TRBJ2-7; the match to TRBD1 covers 8 bases. The DNA matches TRBJ2-5 better at its end, which makes the J call doubtful. Per the germline V gene, CDR1 is GTSNPN and CDR2 is SVGIG (reference sequence). The CDR3 runs to 16 residues. The CDR3 DNA reads as TGTGCCTGGAGCCATATAGGACAGGGCCCTGCAGAGACCCAGTACTTC. It codes for CAWSHIGQGPAETQYF.

The rearrangement uses TRBV25-1 and TRBJ2-1, with D possibly TRBD2 on 5 matching bases. Trimming shortened V by 1 base and J by 0 bases, and 13 bases separated the two germline ends. This CDR3 spans 17 amino acids. Germline-derived CDR1 and CDR2 are MGHDK and SYGVNS. This chain's CDR3 is CASSESEAGSSYNEQFF. Here the CDR3 DNA reads TGTGCCAGCAGTGAATCCGAGGCGGGTTCCTCCTACAATGAGCAGTTCTTC. The full variable domain, with the rest looked up from reference TRBV25-1 and TRBJ2-1, is EADIYQTPRYLVIGTGKKITLECSQTMGHDKMYWYQQDPGMELHLIHYSYGVNSTEKGDLSSESTVSRIRTEHFPLTLESARPSHTSQYLCASSESEAGSSYNEQFFGPGTRLTVL.

The rearrangement uses TRBV6-5 and TRBJ2-5, with D unresolved. V dropped 0 bases and J dropped 2 bases, with 10 bases sitting between them. This CDR3 region has 15 residues. The V gene's germline CDR1 is MNHEY and CDR2 SVGAGI. The CDR3 protein is CASSYSPYEQETQYF. Here the CDR3 DNA reads TGTGCCAGCAGTTACTCCCCCTATGAACAAGAGACCCAGTACTTC.

V gene TRBV29-1 combines with J gene TRBJ2-1; 7 bases match TRBD2. With V trimmed by 4 bases and J by 4 bases, 1 base remained unmatched. The length of the CDR3 is 12 residues. CDR1 is SQVTM and CDR2 is ANQGSEA in the germline V gene. DNA for the CDR3: TGCAGCGTTGGCGGGGGTTACAATGAGCAGTTCTTC. As protein: CSVGGGYNEQFF.

V is TRBV4-2 and J is TRBJ1-2, with D maybe TRBD1 (5 bases). The CDR3 consists of 16 residues. Germline-derived CDR1 and CDR2 are LGHNA and YNFKEQ. The V end lost 0 bases, the J end lost 5 bases, and 16 bases lay between the germline ends. In nucleotides, the CDR3 is TGTGCCAGCAGCCAAGAACTGGTTACAGGACATTATGGCTACACCTTC. As protein: CASSQELVTGHYGYTF.

This clonotype was found once. This chain links TRBV12-3 or TRBV12-4 with TRBJ1-1; no firm D call. The CDR3 length is 13 residues. V was clipped by 2 bases and J by 2 bases, with 6 bases between them. The CDR3 sequence: CASSLFENTEAFF. The CDR3 DNA follows: TGTGCCAGCAGTTTATTTGAAAACACTGAAGCTTTCTTT.

This clonotype was detected a few times. The chain uses TRBV29-1 and TRBJ2-1; D uncertain. The V and J ends lost 4 bases and 4 bases respectively, with 11 bases between them. Germline V gives CDR1 SQVTM, CDR2 ANQGSEA. The CDR3 extends over 13 amino acids. This CDR3 is CSVVRTTYNEQFF. CDR3 in DNA: TGCAGCGTTGTCAGGACCACGTACAATGAGCAGTTCTTC.

This clonotype has just one count. The V gene is TRBV5-1, the J gene TRBJ1-1, with TRBD1 as a possible D gene (5 bases). This CDR3 is built from 14 residues. The germline V and J ends were trimmed by 0 bases and 6 bases, with 12 bases remaining between them. CDR1 is SGHRS and CDR2 is YFSETQ in the germline V gene. The CDR3 sequence is CASSLVEQGAEAFF. The CDR3 DNA reads TGCGCCAGCAGCTTGGTGGAGCAGGGCGCTGAAGCTTTCTTT.

The chain couples TRBV12-3 or TRBV12-4 to TRBJ2-1; D not certain. Deletions cut 0 bases from V and 10 bases from J, with 10 bases between. CDR3 length equals 13 residues. CDR3 bases: TGTGCCAGCAGTTTAGCGTGGGGTTCCGAGCAGTTCTTC. Translated, it gives CASSLAWGSEQFF.

This clonotype was detected once. The genes are TRBV24-1 and TRBJ2-1; D is uncertain. The germline gives CDR1 KGHDR, CDR2 SFDVKD. This CDR3 has 12 residues. V dropped 5 bases and J dropped 3 bases, with 4 bases sitting between them. The chain's CDR3 is CATSGVYNEQFF. CDR3 sequence (DNA): TGTGCCACCAGTGGCGTCTACAATGAGCAGTTCTTC.

This chain links TRBV12-3 or TRBV12-4 with TRBJ1-2; D is unclear. CDR3 length: 16 residues. V lost 4 bases and J lost 1, with 16 bases in between. CDR3 nucleotides: TGTGCCAGCAGTTCTCGGTTATTAAAGGATAACTATGGCTACACCTTC. Its translation is CASSSRLLKDNYGYTF.

This chain uses TRBV6-5 with TRBJ1-1; D is possibly TRBD1 (5 bases). CDR1 and CDR2 (germline): MNHEY, SVGAGI. V lost 5 bases to trimming and J lost 6 bases, with 16 bases between them. The CDR3 runs 14 residues. The CDR3 loop is CASSPAGRGAEAFF. The CDR3 nucleotides read TGTGCCAGCAGTCCGGCAGGGAGAGGAGCTGAAGCTTTCTTT.

This clonotype occurred a few times. The V gene is TRBV4-1, the J gene TRBJ2-1; the match to TRBD2 covers 7 bases. From germline, CDR1 is MGHRA and CDR2 YSYEKL. CDR3 length: 18 amino acids. With 0 bases clipped from V and 3 bases from J, the junction kept 11 bases outside the gene matches. Written as DNA, the CDR3 is TGCGCCAGCAGCCAAGAAAGAGCCCTAGCGGACCGCTACAATGAGCAGTTCTTC. This translates into CASSQERALADRYNEQFF.

CDR3 bases: TGCGCCAGCAGCTATCAGGGCTCGGGCGAGCAGTACTTC. The encoded protein is CASSYQGSGEQYF. The chain joins TRBV5-1 to TRBJ2-7; weak D call: TRBD1 (5 bases). The CDR3 totals 13 residues. Germline CDR1 SGHRS, CDR2 YFSETQ. The germline V and J ends were trimmed by 3 bases and 6 bases, with 13 bases remaining between them.

The chain links TRBV7-9 to TRBJ2-5; 9 nucleotides align to TRBD2. The CDR3 is 17 residues long. V was clipped by 6 bases and J by 2 bases; unmatched bases: 13. CDR1 and CDR2 from the germline V gene are SEHNR and FQNEAQ (reference sequence). The CDR3 bases are TGTGCCAGCAGTCCGACGTTGCAGCGGGGGGAACAAGAGACCCAGTACTTC. This encodes CASSPTLQRGEQETQYF.

The rearrangement joins TRBV28 to TRBJ2-4; 8 bases line up with TRBD2. The end of the DNA fits TRBJ2-7 better, so the J call may be wrong. CDR1 is MDHEN, CDR2 SYDVKM, per germline. CDR3 size: 14 residues. In nucleotides, the CDR3 is TGTGCCAGCGTGTCGAGCGGGAGTAACTACGAGCAGTACTTC. As protein: CASVSSGSNYEQYF.